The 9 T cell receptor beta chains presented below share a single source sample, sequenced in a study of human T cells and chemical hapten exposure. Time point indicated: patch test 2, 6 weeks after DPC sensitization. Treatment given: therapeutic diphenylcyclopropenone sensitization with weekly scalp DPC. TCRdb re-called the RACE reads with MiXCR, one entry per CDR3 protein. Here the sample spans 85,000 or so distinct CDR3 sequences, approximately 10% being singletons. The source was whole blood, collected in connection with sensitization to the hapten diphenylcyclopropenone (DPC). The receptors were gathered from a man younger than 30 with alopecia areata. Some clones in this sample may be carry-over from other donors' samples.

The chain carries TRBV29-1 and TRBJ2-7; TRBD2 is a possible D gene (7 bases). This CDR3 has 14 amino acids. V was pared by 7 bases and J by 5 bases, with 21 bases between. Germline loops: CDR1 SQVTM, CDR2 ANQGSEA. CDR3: CSALDRTGRDEQYF. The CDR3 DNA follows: TGCAGCGCCTTAGACAGGACGGGGAGGGACGAGCAGTACTTC.

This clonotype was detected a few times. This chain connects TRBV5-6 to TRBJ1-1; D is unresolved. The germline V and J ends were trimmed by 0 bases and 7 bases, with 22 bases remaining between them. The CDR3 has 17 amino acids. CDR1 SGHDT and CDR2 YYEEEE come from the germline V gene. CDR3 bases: TGTGCCAGCAGCTTGGGTAGTGTTGAGCTGATAATTAATGAAGCTTTCTTT. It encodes CASSLGSVELIINEAFF.

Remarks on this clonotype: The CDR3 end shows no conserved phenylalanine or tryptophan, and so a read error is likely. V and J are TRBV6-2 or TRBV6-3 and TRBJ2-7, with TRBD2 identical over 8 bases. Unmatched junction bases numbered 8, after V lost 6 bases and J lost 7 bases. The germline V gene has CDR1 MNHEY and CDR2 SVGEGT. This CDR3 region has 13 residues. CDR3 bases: TGTGCCAGCAGCCCCGGGGGGGCTATGGAGCAGTACTTA. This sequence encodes CASSPGGAMEQYL.

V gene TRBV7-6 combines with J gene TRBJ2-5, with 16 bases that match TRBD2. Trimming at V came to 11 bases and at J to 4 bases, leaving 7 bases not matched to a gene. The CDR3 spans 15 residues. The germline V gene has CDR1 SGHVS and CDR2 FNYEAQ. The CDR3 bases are TGTGCCTCGGGACTAGCGGGGGGGGCTGTAGAGACCCAGTACTTC. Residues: CASGLAGGAVETQYF.

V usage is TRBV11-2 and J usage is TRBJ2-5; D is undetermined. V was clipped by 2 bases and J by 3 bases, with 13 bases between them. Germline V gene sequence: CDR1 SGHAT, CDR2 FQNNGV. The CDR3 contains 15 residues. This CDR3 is CASSLRTGLEETQYF. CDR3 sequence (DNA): TGTGCCAGCAGCTTACGTACGGGTTTGGAAGAGACCCAGTACTTC.

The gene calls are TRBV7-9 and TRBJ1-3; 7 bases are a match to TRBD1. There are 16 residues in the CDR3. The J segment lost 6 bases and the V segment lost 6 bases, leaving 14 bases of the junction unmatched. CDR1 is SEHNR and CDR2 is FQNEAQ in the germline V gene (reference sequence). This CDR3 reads CASRKQGRRRENTIYF. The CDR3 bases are TGTGCCAGCAGGAAACAGGGGCGACGAAGGGAAAACACCATATATTTT.

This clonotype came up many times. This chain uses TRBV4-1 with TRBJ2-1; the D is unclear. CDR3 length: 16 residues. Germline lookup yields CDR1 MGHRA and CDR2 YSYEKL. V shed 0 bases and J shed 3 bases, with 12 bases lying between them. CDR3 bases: TGCGCCAGCAGCCAAGAAGGCCAGGTCATCTACAATGAGCAGTTCTTC. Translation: CASSQEGQVIYNEQFF.

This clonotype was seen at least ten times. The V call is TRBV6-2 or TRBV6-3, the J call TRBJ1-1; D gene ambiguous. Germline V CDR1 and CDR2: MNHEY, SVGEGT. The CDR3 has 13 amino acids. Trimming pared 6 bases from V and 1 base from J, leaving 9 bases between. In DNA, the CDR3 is TGTGCCAGCAGAACCCCGGAGAACACTGAAGCTTTCTTT. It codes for CASRTPENTEAFF.

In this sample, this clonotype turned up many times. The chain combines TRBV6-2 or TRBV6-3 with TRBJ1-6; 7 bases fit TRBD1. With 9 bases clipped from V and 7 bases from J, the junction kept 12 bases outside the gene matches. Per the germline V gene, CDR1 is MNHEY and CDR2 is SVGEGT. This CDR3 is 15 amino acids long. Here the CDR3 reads CASELQGQRNSPLHF. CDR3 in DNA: TGTGCCAGTGAGTTACAGGGACAGAGGAATTCACCCCTCCACTTT.